The 25 T cell receptor beta chains given below trace back to one sample, sequenced in a study of tissue T cells after allogeneic stem cell transplantation. Some clones are missing from TCRdb's copy, which holds only in-frame ones; the method was immunoSEQ multiplex PCR. The sample consists of nearly 50,000 clones, nearly 75% of them appearing once. Source material: sorted cells pooled from one or two spleens. The receptors shown here come from a pool of C57BL/6 mice in good health.

This clone was detected a few times. Genes here carry mouse names. The CDR3 end is not reached by the read, which stops 1 residue before it; the germline J gene fills it in. The J gene is TRBJ2-7, the V gene TRBV29; possible D gene TRBD1, 6 bases. V shed 3 bases and J shed 4 bases, with 13 bases lying between them. Germline V gives CDR1 MSHET, CDR2 SYDVDS. CDR3 size: 14 residues. The CDR3 bases that were read are TGTGCTAGCAGTTTCACCGGGACAAAGTATGAACAGTAC. Its translation is CASSFTGTKYEQY. The complete CDR3 sequence is CASSFTGTKYEQYF. The full variable domain, in which reference TRBV29 and TRBJ2-7 provide the parts outside the CDR3, is DMKVTQMPRYLIKRMGENVLLECGQDMSHETMYWYRQDPGLGLQLIYISYDVDSNSEGDIPKGYRVSRKKREHFSLILDSAKTNQTSVYFCASSFTGTKYEQYFGPGTRLTVL.

A word on this clone: Gene and germline names: mouse. Coverage ceases 1 residue before the CDR3 finishes, and the germline J gene fills in the end. The genes are TRBV3 and TRBJ2-4; maybe TRBD2 (6 bases). Germline CDR1 is SNHLY and CDR2 is FYNGKV (reference sequence). There are 15 residues in the CDR3. Trimming left V 2 bases short and J 0 bases short, with 9 bases between. The sequenced part of the CDR3 DNA is TGTGCCAGCAGCTTAATTGGGGGTAGTCAAAACACCTTGTAC. Its translation: CASSLIGGSQNTLY. The CDR3 in its entirety is CASSLIGGSQNTLYF.

With regard to this clone: Each gene name is a mouse one. The read halts 1 residue ahead of the CDR3 end, with the missing end drawn from the germline J gene. Different DNA sequences within this sample yield the same CDR3. The genes are TRBV5 and TRBJ2-1; D might be TRBD1 (6 bases). The CDR3 spans 13 residues. Deletions cut 3 bases from V and 4 bases from J, with 7 bases between. From germline, CDR1 is LGHNA and CDR2 YNLKQL (reference sequence). This chain's CDR3 is CASSQDSYAEQFF. The part of the CDR3 DNA that was read is TGTGCCAGCAGCCAGGACAGTTATGCTGAGCAGTTC.

This clone was counted only a few times. Germline and genes here are mouse. The read terminates 1 residue before the CDR3 end, so the remaining end is supplied by the germline J gene. V usage is TRBV31 and J usage is TRBJ2-5; 10 bases fit TRBD2. Per the germline V gene, CDR1 is GKSSPN and CDR2 is SITVG. The CDR3 runs to 15 residues. V lost 0 bases to trimming and J lost 3 bases; unmatched junction nucleotides: 3. The CDR3 DNA, read in part, is TGTGCCTGGAGTCTAGAGACTGGGGGGCAAGACACCCAGTAC. Its protein product is CAWSLETGGQDTQY. The entire CDR3 protein reads CAWSLETGGQDTQYF.

Only a few counts were recorded for this clone. Gene names and germline match the mouse. The CDR3 is cut off 1 residue early in the read; its end comes from the germline J gene. This chain connects TRBV13-1 to TRBJ2-7, with 10 bases identical to TRBD1. Germline assignment: CDR1 NSHNY and CDR2 SYGAGN. This CDR3 contains 14 residues. The V gene end was trimmed by 2 bases and the J gene end by 7 bases; junction bases not matched to a gene: 6. This CDR3 reads CASSESTGGWEQYF. The sequenced CDR3 bases are TGTGCCAGCAGTGAGTCGACAGGGGGCTGGGAACAGTAC.

Remarks on this clone: Gene and germline names: mouse. The sequenced CDR3 bases are TGTGCCAGCAGTGAGCACGGAGACACCCAGTAC. It encodes CASSEHGDTQY. The full-length CDR3 reads as CASSEHGDTQYF. The chain recombines TRBV13-1 with TRBJ2-5; no clear D. From the germline J gene comes the end of the CDR3, since the read stops 1 residue before it. This CDR3 has 12 amino acids. Trimming cost V 2 bases and J 5 bases, with 6 bases left between them. Looked up from germline, CDR1 is NSHNY and CDR2 is SYGAGN.

A word on this clone: Gene names are the mouse ones. The read terminates 1 residue before the CDR3 end, so the remaining end is supplied by the germline J gene. The V call is TRBV13-2, the J call TRBJ1-1; 7 nucleotides agree with TRBD1. The CDR3 runs to 14 residues. V dropped 6 bases and J dropped 0; count of bases not matched to a gene: 5. CDR1 is NNHNN, CDR2 SYGAGS, per germline (reference sequence). The CDR3 protein is CASVSGTANTEVFF. Partial CDR3 DNA: TGTGCCAGCGTCTCCGGGACAGCAAACACAGAAGTCTTC.

As to this clone: Gene names are the mouse ones. Read coverage stops 1 residue before the CDR3 terminus; the germline J gene supplies the remainder. This chain joins TRBV13-1 and TRBJ2-7; 12 positions match TRBD1. The V and J ends lost 0 bases and 7 bases, in that order; junction bases with no gene match: 2. CDR1 and CDR2 from the germline V gene are NSHNY and SYGAGN. The CDR3 is 14 residues long. The covered CDR3 bases are TGTGCCAGCAGTGATGGGGACAGGGGGCGGGAACAGTAC. It yields the protein CASSDGDRGREQY. The whole CDR3 region reads CASSDGDRGREQYF.

This clone was detected once. Mouse germline and gene names are used. Read sequence stops 1 residue before the CDR3 end, and the germline J gene provides the missing end. The rearrangement links TRBV1 to TRBJ2-5; 11 nucleotides match TRBD2. The junction had 3 bases not matched to a gene; V was cut back by 1 base and J by 6 bases. CDR1 is NSQYPW, CDR2 LRSPGD, per germline (reference sequence). The CDR3 covers 15 residues. Incomplete CDR3 DNA: TGCACCTGCAGTGCAGTCGGACTGGGGGGTGACACCCAGTAC. Its protein product is CTCSAVGLGGDTQY. The CDR3 in full is CTCSAVGLGGDTQYF.

With respect to this clone: Mouse gene names and germline throughout. The missing CDR3 end, 1 residue past where the read stops, is filled in from the germline J gene. This rearrangement joins TRBV12-1 to TRBJ2-1; 13 bases match TRBD2. V was clipped by 3 bases and J by 5 bases; unmatched bases: 6. Per germline, CDR1 SGHSN and CDR2 HYEKVE. CDR3 length equals 16 residues. The CDR3 bases that were read are TGTGCCAGCTCTGCCGGGACTGGGGGGGGGAATGCTGAGCAGTTC. As protein: CASSAGTGGGNAEQF. The whole CDR3 protein reads CASSAGTGGGNAEQFF.

Details on this clone: The gene symbols are mouse symbols. The CDR3 end falls 1 residue outside the read, so it is completed with the germline J gene. The V and J genes are TRBV14 and TRBJ2-7; 8 nucleotides agree with TRBD2. J gave up 5 bases and V 4 bases, and 5 bases lay outside the gene matches. This CDR3 is 13 amino acids long. From germline, CDR1 is SGHDT and CDR2 FRDEAV. CDR3: CASSRGGRDEQYF. CDR3 bases read: TGTGCCAGCAGTAGGGGGGGGCGCGATGAACAGTAC.

For this clone: The gene names given are mouse names. The observed sequence ends 1 residue before the CDR3 terminus, with the missing tail filled in from the germline J gene. V gene TRBV13-2 combines with J gene TRBJ2-4, with D possibly being TRBD1 (5 bases). The V end was cut by 6 bases, the J end by 2 bases, with 7 bases between. The CDR3 consists of 12 residues. The germline gives CDR1 NNHNN, CDR2 SYGAGS (reference sequence). The CDR3 protein is CASEDNQNTLYF. The part of the CDR3 DNA that was read is TGTGCCAGCGAGGACAATCAAAACACCTTGTAC.

A note on this clone: The genes and germline here are from mouse. The CDR3 goes on 1 residue after the read ends, and that part is filled in from the germline J gene. The rearrangement joins TRBV3 to TRBJ1-1, with 10 bases lining up with TRBD1. Germline trimming cut 5 bases from V and 5 bases from J; bases unmatched to any gene: 8. Germline CDR1 and CDR2: SNHLY and FYNGKV (reference sequence). The CDR3 totals 15 residues. The covered CDR3 bases are TGTGCCAGCAGCAGACAGGGGGCGCGAGGGACAGAAGTCTTC. Amino acid sequence: CASSRQGARGTEVF. The full CDR3 protein is CASSRQGARGTEVFF.

As for this clone: Mouse gene names apply. The observed sequence ends 1 residue before the CDR3 terminus, with the missing tail filled in from the germline J gene. V usage is TRBV4 and J usage is TRBJ1-4, with TRBD1 matching over 9 bases. The CDR3 totals 12 residues. Germline V CDR1 and CDR2: LGHDT, YNNKQL (reference sequence). Losses at the gene ends were 4 bases for V and 10 bases for J; bases not matched to a gene: 1. The CDR3 bases that were read are TGTGCCAGCAGCTGGGGACAGGGAAGATTATTT. Protein product: CASSWGQGRLF. The whole CDR3 reads CASSWGQGRLFF.

This clone showed up just a few times. Gene names are mouse gene names. The CDR3 end is not reached by the read, which stops 1 residue before it; the germline J gene fills it in. The V gene is TRBV20, the J gene TRBJ2-7, with 9 bases identical to TRBD1. The length of the CDR3 is 14 residues. CDR1 GFQATS and CDR2 STVNSAI come from the germline V gene. V dropped 0 bases and J dropped 3; count of bases not matched to a gene: 3. The CDR3 bases that were read are TGTGGTGCTAGGGATGGGACAGGGATCTATGAACAGTAC. Protein: CGARDGTGIYEQY. The CDR3 reads in full as CGARDGTGIYEQYF.

The table lists this clone with a count of one. The genes are named according to mouse. The DNA read from the CDR3 is TGTGCCAGCGGTGAAAACAACTATGAACAGTAC. It encodes CASGENNYEQY. The full CDR3 is CASGENNYEQYF. The rearrangement joins TRBV13-2 to TRBJ2-7; D gene ambiguous. Read coverage stops 1 residue before the CDR3 terminus; the germline J gene supplies the remainder. CDR1 and CDR2 (germline): NNHNN, SYGAGS (reference sequence). This CDR3 has 12 amino acids. V dropped 2 bases and J dropped 3 bases, with 6 bases sitting between them.

This clone was seen more than once but under ten times. Genes here carry mouse names. The CDR3 bases that were read are TGTGCCAGCAGCCAGACAACAAACACCGGGCAGCTCTAC. Translating gives CASSQTTNTGQLY. The complete CDR3 sequence is CASSQTTNTGQLYF. The genes are TRBV2 and TRBJ2-2, with D unclear. The CDR3 goes on 1 residue after the read ends, and that part is filled in from the germline J gene. Trimming took 3 bases from V and 0 from J, leaving 5 bases between them. CDR1 is LGHNA and CDR2 is YSYQKL in the germline V gene. The CDR3 length is 14 residues.

With respect to this clone: Genes and germline are mouse. The read comes to an end 1 residue before the CDR3 does, leaving the germline J gene to fill in the end. The genes are TRBV19 and TRBJ2-1, with 12 bases lining up with TRBD1. Trimming at V came to 2 bases and at J to 7 bases, leaving 4 bases not matched to a gene. The germline CDR1 and CDR2 sequences are FNHDT and SITEND (reference sequence). This CDR3 comprises 15 residues. The CDR3 sequence is CASSIGTGGKAEQFF. CDR3 DNA, as far as it was read: TGTGCCAGCAGTATCGGGACAGGGGGCAAGGCTGAGCAGTTC.

This clone has more than one count but fewer than ten. Mouse germline and gene names are used. The read terminates 1 residue before the CDR3 end, so the remaining end is supplied by the germline J gene. The chain is built from TRBV31 and TRBJ2-7; 7 bases match TRBD2. CDR3 length: 13 residues. V was pared by 0 bases and J by 3 bases, with 2 bases of the junction left unmatched. Germline V gene data show CDR1 as GKSSPN and CDR2 as SITVG. The CDR3 protein is CAWSLGGDYEQYF. The sequenced CDR3 bases are TGTGCCTGGAGTCTGGGGGGGGACTATGAACAGTAC.

For this clone: The germline and genes are mouse ones. The sequenced CDR3 bases are TGTGCCAGCAGTGATGGCTGGGGGCGTAGTGCAGAAACGCTGTAT. It is translated as CASSDGWGRSAETLY. The complete CDR3 sequence is CASSDGWGRSAETLYF. This chain joins TRBV13-3 and TRBJ2-3; D might be TRBD2 (7 bases). The CDR3 extends 1 residue past the end of the read, so its final part is completed from the germline J gene. Trimming stripped 0 bases from V and 0 bases from J, with 11 bases between. Germline loops: CDR1 NNHDY, CDR2 SYVADS. This CDR3 is 16 amino acids long.

A remark on this clone: Each gene name is a mouse one. The read stops 1 residue short of the end of the CDR3; the missing end is completed from the germline J gene. Other DNA sequences in the same sample also yield this CDR3. The chain employs TRBV13-2 and TRBJ1-3, with D perhaps TRBD1 (5 bases). V lost 0 bases, J lost 0 bases, and 7 bases lay in between. CDR1 NNHNN and CDR2 SYGAGS come from the germline V gene (reference sequence). This CDR3 has 15 amino acids. This chain's CDR3 is CASGDAGNSGNTLYF. Partial CDR3 DNA: TGTGCCAGCGGTGATGCAGGGAATTCTGGAAATACGCTCTAT.

As concerns this clone: The germline and genes are mouse ones. The read falls 1 residue short of the CDR3 end, and the missing part is taken from the germline J gene. The gene calls are TRBV20 and TRBJ2-2; no reliable D call. V was shortened by 6 bases and J by 1 base, with 9 bases between the two germline ends. CDR3 length: 13 amino acids. In germline, CDR1 is GFQATS, CDR2 STVNSAI. The CDR3 reads CGALQGNTGQLYF. CDR3 DNA (partial): TGTGGTGCCCTACAAGGAAACACCGGGCAGCTCTAC.

Comment on this clone: The gene symbols are mouse symbols. The CDR3 end lies 1 residue beyond the end of the read and is filled in from the germline J gene. The chain is built from TRBV5 and TRBJ2-4; D perhaps matches TRBD2 (7 bases). Germline loops: CDR1 LGHNA, CDR2 YNLKQL (reference sequence). Trimming stripped 0 bases from V and 1 base from J, with 11 bases between. The CDR3 loop spans 16 amino acids. CDR3 DNA (partial): TGTGCCAGCAGCCAAGAAGGGGGGGGTGGTCAAAACACCTTGTAC. Translating gives CASSQEGGGGQNTLY. The CDR3 reads in full as CASSQEGGGGQNTLYF.

A note on this clone: Germline and genes here are mouse. From the germline J gene comes the end of the CDR3, since the read stops 1 residue before it. V gene TRBV20 combines with J gene TRBJ2-3, with D uncertain. V lost 0 bases and J lost 0, with 1 base in between. CDR3 length: 12 residues. Germline V gene lookup returns CDR1 GFQATS and CDR2 STVNSAI. CDR3 protein: CGARDSAETLYF. CDR3 DNA, as far as it was read: TGTGGTGCTAGGGACAGTGCAGAAACGCTGTAT.

For this clone: Gene names refer to mouse genes. The read is 1 residue too short to cover the CDR3 end, so that end is filled in from the germline J gene. The chain combines TRBV26 with TRBJ2-5, with a possible D match to TRBD1 (5 bases). Germline loops: CDR1 KGHPV, CDR2 FQNQEV (reference sequence). V lost 8 bases to trimming and J lost 7 bases, with 13 bases between them. The CDR3 consists of 12 residues. CDR3 in amino acids: CASYQGGNTQYF. Incomplete CDR3 DNA: TGTGCCAGCTACCAGGGTGGAAACACCCAGTAC.